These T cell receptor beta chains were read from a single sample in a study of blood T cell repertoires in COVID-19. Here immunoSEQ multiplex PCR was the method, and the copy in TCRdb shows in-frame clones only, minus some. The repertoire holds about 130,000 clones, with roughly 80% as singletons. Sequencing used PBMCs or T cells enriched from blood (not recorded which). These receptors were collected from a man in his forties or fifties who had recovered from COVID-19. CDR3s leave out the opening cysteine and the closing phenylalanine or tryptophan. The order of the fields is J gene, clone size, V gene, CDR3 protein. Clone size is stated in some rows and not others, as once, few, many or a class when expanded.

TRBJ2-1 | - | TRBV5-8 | ASSFLSGGGYNEQF
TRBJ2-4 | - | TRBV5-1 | ASSLATGLDIQY
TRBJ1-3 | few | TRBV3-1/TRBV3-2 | ASSQGGGGNTIY
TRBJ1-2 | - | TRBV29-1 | SGGGLGSYGYT
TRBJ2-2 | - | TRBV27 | ASSLLASGRGELF
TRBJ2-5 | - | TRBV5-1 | ASSPGLAWGETQY
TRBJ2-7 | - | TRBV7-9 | ASSLVLRQGVYEQY
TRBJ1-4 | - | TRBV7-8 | ASSLAWTGLIPTNEKLF
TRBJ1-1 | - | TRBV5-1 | ASSFTGMNTEAF
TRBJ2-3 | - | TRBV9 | ASSVAGAGTDTQY
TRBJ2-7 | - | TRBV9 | ASSAHGTSGSYEQY
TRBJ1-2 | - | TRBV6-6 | ASSYGIGGNYGYT
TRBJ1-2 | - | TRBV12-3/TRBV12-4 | ASSFRRNYGYT
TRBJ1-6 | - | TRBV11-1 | ASSFGQGNSPLH
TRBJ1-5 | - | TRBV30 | AWSVSGSNQPQH
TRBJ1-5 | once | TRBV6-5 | ASSPAGRNQPQH
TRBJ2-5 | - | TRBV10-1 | ASSDRKAERETQY
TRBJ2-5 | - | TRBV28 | ASSPDRGLRETQY
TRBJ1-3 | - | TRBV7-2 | ASSAGTGGGSAIY
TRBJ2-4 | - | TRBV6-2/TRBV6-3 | ASSYGGGRIQY
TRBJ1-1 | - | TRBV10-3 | AITGGTGTVGTEAF
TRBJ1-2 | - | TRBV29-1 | SVDPARGHT
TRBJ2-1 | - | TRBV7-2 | ASSPYNEQF
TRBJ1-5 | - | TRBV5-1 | ASSEGTGFQPQH
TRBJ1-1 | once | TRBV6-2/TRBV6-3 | ASSRGTGGATEAF
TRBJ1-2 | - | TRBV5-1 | ASSLEDRAYGYT
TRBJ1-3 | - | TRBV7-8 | ASSLAPDRGPGNTIY
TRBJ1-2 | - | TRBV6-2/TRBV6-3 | ASSYGQNGYT
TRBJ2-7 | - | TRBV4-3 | ASSQGDRADKQY
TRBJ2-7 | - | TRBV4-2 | ASSQESSGEYEQY
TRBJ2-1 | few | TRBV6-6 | ASGGASSYNEQF
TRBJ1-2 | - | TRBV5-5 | ASSSQGLYGYT